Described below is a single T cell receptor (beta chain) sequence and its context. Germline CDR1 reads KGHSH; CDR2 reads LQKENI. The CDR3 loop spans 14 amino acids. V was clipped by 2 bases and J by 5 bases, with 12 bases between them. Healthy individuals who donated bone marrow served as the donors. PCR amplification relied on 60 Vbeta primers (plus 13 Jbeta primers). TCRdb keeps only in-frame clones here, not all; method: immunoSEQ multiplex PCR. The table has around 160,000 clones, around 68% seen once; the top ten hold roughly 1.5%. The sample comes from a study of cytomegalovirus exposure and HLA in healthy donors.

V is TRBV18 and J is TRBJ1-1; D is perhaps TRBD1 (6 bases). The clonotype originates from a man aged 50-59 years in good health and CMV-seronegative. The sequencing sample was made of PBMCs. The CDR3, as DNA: TGTGCCAGCTCACCATCAGGGGCGCTTACTGAAGCTTTCTTT. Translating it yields CASSPSGALTEAFF.